This record looks at one TCR beta chain sequence and its context. The target antigen is unknown. The PCR employed 60 Vbeta primers together with 13 Jbeta primers. Profiled with immunoSEQ multiplex PCR; TCRdb holds only in-frame clones, not every one. The sample has 45,000 to 65,000 clones, roughly 80% seen once; the top ten hold more than 1.5%. The germline V gene encodes CDR1 MGHRA and CDR2 YSYEKL. V was trimmed by 4 bases and J by 1 base, leaving 16 bases between them. The CDR3 spans 16 residues. This entry is derived from a study of cytomegalovirus exposure and HLA in healthy donors. Study-level results: In a later analysis, HLA-associated TCR beta chains were more clonally expanded than equally common others. Compared with the roughly 670-donor mean, an Asian-associated ancestry cluster reportedly had fewer N-insertions, according to a later analysis. It was likely that a cluster of highly shared sequence variants was a sequencing artifact.

Source material: PBMCs. This clonotype originated in a man aged 25-45 years in good health and CMV-seronegative. The chain links TRBV4-1 to TRBJ2-5; a weak D match, TRBD2 (6 bases). The CDR3 region has the DNA TGCGCCAGCAGCCGGGGTAGTGTGGGGGGCCAAGAGACCCAGTACTTC. It yields the protein CASSRGSVGGQETQYF.